This T cell receptor (beta chain) was found in a study of blood T cell repertoires in COVID-19. In the study overall: Whether acute or convalescent, the COVID-19 samples came from the United States, Italy and Spain. The analysed material was cDNA or gDNA that came from T cells, B-cell-depleted T cells, or PBMCs.

Measured with immunoSEQ multiplex PCR; TCRdb has only the in-frame clones, and not every one. The data show roughly 150,000 clones, over 75% seen once. Germline CDR1 KGHSH, CDR2 LQKENI. The CDR3 covers 14 residues. V dropped 3 bases and J dropped 2 bases, with 11 bases sitting between them. This TCR came from a human donor in a cohort sampled during active COVID-19. V usage is TRBV18 and J usage is TRBJ2-7; a weak D match, TRBD2 (6 bases). Material for sequencing was peripheral blood. The CDR3 region has the DNA TGTGCCAGCTCACCGCCGGGAGCCACCTACGAGCAGTACTTC. The encoded protein is CASSPPGATYEQYF.